This T cell receptor beta chain was observed in a study of cytomegalovirus exposure and HLA in healthy donors. For the study at large: It was reported in a later analysis that the 120 or so validation repertoires used the same platform as the approximately 650 first-cohort repertoires.

Repertoires were generated with immunoSEQ multiplex PCR, while TCRdb's copy carries only in-frame clones and drops some. The repertoire has 56,000 or so clones, around nine tenths of them found once; the top ten carry 1.1%. Study-wide findings and caveats: The authors enumerated 150 to 200 TCR beta chains as linked to cytomegalovirus.

In the case of this clone: What it recognizes is unknown.

This TCR was sampled from a man younger than 35 in good health and CMV-seronegative. Sequenced sample: PBMCs.

The CDR3 nucleotides are TGTGCCAGCAGCCCGGGTCTAGCGGGAGCCCGGACCGGGACAGATACGCAGTATTTT. Translated, it gives CASSPGLAGARTGTDTQYF. The rearrangement joins TRBV5-4 to TRBJ2-3; 10 nucleotides align to TRBD2. Germline V gene data show CDR1 as SGHNT and CDR2 as YYREEE (reference sequence). V dropped 4 bases and J dropped 3; count of bases not matched to a gene: 17. CDR3 length: 19 residues. Supplemented by reference TRBV5-4 and TRBJ2-3, the full variable domain reads ETGVTQSPTHLIKTRGQQVTLRCSSQSGHNTVSWYQQALGQGPQFIFQYYREEENGRGNFPPRFSGLQFPNYSSELNVNALELDDSALYLCASSPGLAGARTGTDTQYFGPGTRLTVL.